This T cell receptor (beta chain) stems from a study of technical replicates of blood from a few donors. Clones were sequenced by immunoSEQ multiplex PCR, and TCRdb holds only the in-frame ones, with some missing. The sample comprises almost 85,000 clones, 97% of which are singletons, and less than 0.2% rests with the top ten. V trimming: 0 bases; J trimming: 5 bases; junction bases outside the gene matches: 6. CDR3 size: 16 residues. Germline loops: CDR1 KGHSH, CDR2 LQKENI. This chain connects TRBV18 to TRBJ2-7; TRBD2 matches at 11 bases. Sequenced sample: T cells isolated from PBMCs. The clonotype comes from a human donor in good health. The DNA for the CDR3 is TGTGCCAGCTCACCACCGGGGCTAGCGGGGGGCGACGAGCAGTACTTC. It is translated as CASSPPGLAGGDEQYF.